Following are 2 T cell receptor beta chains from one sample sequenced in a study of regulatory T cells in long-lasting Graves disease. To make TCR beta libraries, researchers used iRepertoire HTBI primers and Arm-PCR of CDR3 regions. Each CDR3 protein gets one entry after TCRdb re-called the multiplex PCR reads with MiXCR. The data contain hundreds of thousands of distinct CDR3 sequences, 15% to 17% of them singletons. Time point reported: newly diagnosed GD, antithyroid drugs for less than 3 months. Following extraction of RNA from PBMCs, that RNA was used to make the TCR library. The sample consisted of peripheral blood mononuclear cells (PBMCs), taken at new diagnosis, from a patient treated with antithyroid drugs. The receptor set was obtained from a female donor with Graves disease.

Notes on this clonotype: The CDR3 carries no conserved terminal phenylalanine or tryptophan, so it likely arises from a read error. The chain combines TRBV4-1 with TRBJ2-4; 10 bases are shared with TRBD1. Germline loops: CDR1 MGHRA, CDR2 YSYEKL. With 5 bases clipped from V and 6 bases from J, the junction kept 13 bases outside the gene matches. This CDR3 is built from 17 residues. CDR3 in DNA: TGCGCCAGCAGCAAACACGTGGGGACAGGGGACTTAAACATTCAGTACTCC. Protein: CASSKHVGTGDLNIQYS.

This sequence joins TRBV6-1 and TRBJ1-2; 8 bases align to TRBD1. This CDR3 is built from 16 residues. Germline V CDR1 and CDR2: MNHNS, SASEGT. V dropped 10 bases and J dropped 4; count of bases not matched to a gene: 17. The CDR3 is CATLEWDRRGGYGYTF. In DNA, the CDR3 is TGTGCCACCCTAGAGTGGGACAGGAGAGGCGGCTATGGCTACACCTTC.